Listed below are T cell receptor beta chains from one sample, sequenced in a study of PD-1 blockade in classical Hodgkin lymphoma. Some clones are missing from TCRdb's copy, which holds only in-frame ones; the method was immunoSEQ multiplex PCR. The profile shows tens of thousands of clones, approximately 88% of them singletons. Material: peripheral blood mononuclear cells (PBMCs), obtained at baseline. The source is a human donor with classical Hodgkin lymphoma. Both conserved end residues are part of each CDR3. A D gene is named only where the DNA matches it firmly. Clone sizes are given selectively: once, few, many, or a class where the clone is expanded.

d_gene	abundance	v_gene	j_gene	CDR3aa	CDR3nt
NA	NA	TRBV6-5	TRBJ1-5	CASSEWSGNRHF	TGTGCCAGCAGTGAATGGAGTGGAAATCGGCATTTT
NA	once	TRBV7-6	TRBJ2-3	CASSLPYSKGTDTQYF	TGTGCCAGCAGCTTACCCTATAGTAAAGGCACAGATACGCAGTATTTT
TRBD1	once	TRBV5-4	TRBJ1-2	CASSQVVGQSFF	TGTGCCAGCAGCCAAGTGGTGGGACAGAGCTTTTTC
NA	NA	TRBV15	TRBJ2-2	CATSRDRGRRTTGELFF	TGTGCCACCAGCAGAGATCGGGGCCGCCGGACCACCGGGGAGCTGTTTTTT
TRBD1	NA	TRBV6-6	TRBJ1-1	CASSYPDRGRTEAFF	TGTGCCAGCAGTTACCCCGACAGGGGGCGCACTGAAGCTTTCTTT
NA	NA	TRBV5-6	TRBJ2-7	CASSLGRGDEQYF	TGTGCCAGCAGCTTGGGGAGGGGCGACGAGCAGTACTTC
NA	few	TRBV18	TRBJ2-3	CASSSIGDTQYF	TGTGCCAGCTCATCCATCGGAGATACGCAGTATTTT
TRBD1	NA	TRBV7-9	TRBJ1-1	CASRSNGQGLNTEAFF	TGTGCCAGCAGGAGCAACGGACAGGGTTTGAACACTGAAGCTTTCTTT
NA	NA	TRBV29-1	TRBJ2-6	CSVDSGSGANVLTF	TGCAGCGTTGACTCTGGGTCTGGGGCCAACGTCCTGACTTTC
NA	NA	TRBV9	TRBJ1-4	CASSVAGANEKLFF	TGTGCCAGCAGCGTAGCGGGCGCCAATGAAAAACTGTTTTTT
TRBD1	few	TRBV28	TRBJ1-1	CASSRRTGGGVEAFF	TGTGCCAGCAGCCGTCGGACAGGGGGGGGAGTTGAAGCTTTCTTT
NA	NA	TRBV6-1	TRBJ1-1	CANQVDTVNTEAFF	TGTGCCAACCAGGTGGATACCGTGAACACTGAAGCTTTCTTT
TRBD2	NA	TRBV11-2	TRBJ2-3	CASSLGTSGSTDTQYF	TGTGCCAGCAGCTTAGGGACTAGCGGCAGCACAGATACGCAGTATTTT
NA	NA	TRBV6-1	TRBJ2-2	CASSEEDGTGELFF	TGTGCCAGCAGTGAAGAGGACGGCACCGGGGAGCTGTTTTTT
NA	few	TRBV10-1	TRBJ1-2	CASSINHYGYTF	TGCGCCAGCAGTATCAACCACTATGGCTACACCTTC
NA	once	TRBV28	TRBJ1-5	CASSLVTNQPQHF	TGTGCCAGCAGTTTGGTGACCAATCAGCCCCAGCATTTT
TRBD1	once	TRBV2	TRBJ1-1	CASKNPYTGQGVSGTEAFF	TGTGCCAGCAAGAATCCATATACGGGACAGGGGGTATCGGGCACTGAAGCTTTCTTT
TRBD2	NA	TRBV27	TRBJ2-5	CASSPLAGEEAQYF	TGTGCCAGCAGTCCCCTAGCGGGGGAAGAGGCCCAGTACTTC
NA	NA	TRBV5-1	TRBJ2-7	CASSLDFHPGEQYF	TGCGCCAGCAGCTTGGACTTTCACCCTGGCGAGCAGTACTTC
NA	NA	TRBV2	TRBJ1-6	CASSDLGQWGNSPLHF	TGTGCCAGCAGTGATTTAGGACAGTGGGGTAATTCACCCCTCCACTTT
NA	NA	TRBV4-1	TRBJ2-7	CASSPGTPYYEQYF	TGCGCCAGCAGCCCAGGGACACCCTACTACGAGCAGTACTTC
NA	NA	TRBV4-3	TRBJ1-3	CASSQDSGVGNTIYF	TGCGCCAGCAGCCAAGATTCCGGGGTGGGAAACACCATATATTTT
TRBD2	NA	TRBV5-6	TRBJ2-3	CASSSGGRYTDTQYF	TGTGCCAGCAGCTCGGGGGGGAGATACACAGATACGCAGTATTTT
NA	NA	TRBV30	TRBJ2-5	CAWSLPGPIGTQYF	TGTGCCTGGAGTCTTCCGGGCCCTATTGGGACCCAGTACTTC
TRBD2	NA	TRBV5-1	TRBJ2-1	CASSLEASGGALNEQFF	TGCGCCAGCAGCTTGGAGGCTAGCGGGGGGGCTTTAAATGAGCAGTTCTTC
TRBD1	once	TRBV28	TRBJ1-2	CASTQEGQGGYGYTF	TGTGCCAGCACCCAAGAGGGACAGGGTGGATATGGCTACACCTTC
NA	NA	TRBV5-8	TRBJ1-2	CASSRETLYGYTF	TGTGCCAGCAGCCGGGAGACACTCTATGGCTACACCTTC
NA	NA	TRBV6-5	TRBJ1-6	CASSYADTNSPLHF	TGTGCCAGCAGTTACGCTGACACTAATTCACCCCTCCACTTT